The T cell receptor beta chain under discussion was sequenced for a study of spatial heterogeneity in lung cancer. Across the whole study: Sequenced were any available follow-up PBMC samples, which had been obtained a median of around two years after resection. Raw-read counts averaged over ten per unique TCR and UMI combination.

CDR1 is SQVTM, CDR2 ANQGSEA, per germline. Trimming stripped 7 bases from V and 4 bases from J, with 10 bases between. The CDR3 spans 11 residues. This clonotype was detected ten times or more. Every TCR cDNA molecule bore a unique molecular identifier. TCRdb ran MiXCR on the 5' RACE reads and lists one entry per CDR3 protein. The sample yields about 47,000 distinct CDR3 sequences, 12% seen once. The time point denotes: blood at routine non-recurrence follow-up after resection. Unsorted whole RNA from tumor, nontumor lung or frozen PBMC underwent sequencing. This TCR was recovered from a male donor with early-stage non-small cell lung cancer. The J gene is TRBJ1-2, the V gene TRBV29-1; D is unresolved. Sample: PBMCs, taken at follow-up. The CDR3 coding sequence is TGCAGCGCCTTGAACGGCTATGGCTACACCTTC. It translates to CSALNGYGYTF.